What follows is one T cell receptor (beta chain) and its context. The data were obtained in a study of blood T cell repertoires in COVID-19. Study context: Both acute and convalescent COVID-19 samples were obtained from the United States, Italy and Spain. T cells, B-cell-depleted T cells, or PBMCs provided the cDNA or gDNA that served as material.

V gave up 9 bases and J gave up 2 bases; unmatched junction bases: 9. The CDR3 covers 15 residues. Germline assignment: CDR1 MNHEY and CDR2 SVGAGI. Original handling: The authors estimated nucleated cell counts from reference gene primer amplification. The table came from immunoSEQ multiplex PCR; TCRdb's copy has only in-frame clones and leaves some out. V, J and clone size reflect that table, while D and trimming were determined from the DNA. The data show around 300,000 clones, with roughly 90% seen just once and about 6.8% held by the top ten. Seattle participants joined during active infection and were tracked over time.

The rearrangement links TRBV6-5 to TRBJ2-2, with TRBD2 matching over 7 bases. This TCR was sampled from a woman aged 30 to 39 with COVID-19, enrolled during active disease. The material sequenced was peripheral blood. The CDR3: CASGKAGPNTGELFF. In nucleotides, the CDR3 is TGTGCCAGTGGTAAAGCGGGACCTAACACCGGGGAGCTGTTTTTT.